These T cell receptor beta chains were read from a single sample in a study of OX40 agonist ivuxolimab in advanced cancers. Libraries were prepared by immunoSEQ multiplex PCR; TCRdb keeps only in-frame clonotypes and omits some of them. The sample has over 80,000 clones, 90% to 95% seen once; the top ten hold approximately 0.41%. Sequencing used CD4+ or CD8+ T cells sorted from blood, obtained in a trial of the OX40 agonist ivuxolimab. These receptors were taken from an adult with an advanced solid tumor such as melanoma, head and neck, liver or kidney cancer. Both conserved end residues are trimmed from each CDR3. Fields, in order: clone size, J gene, V gene, CDR3 protein. Size is stated for part of the rows, as once, few or many counts, or as a class when the clone is expanded.

. TRBJ2-2 TRBV4-2 ASSQVSGGVSTGELF
. TRBJ2-7 TRBV2 ASSLGTSGYYEQY
once TRBJ1-1 TRBV9 ASSVDTGAEAF
. TRBJ1-3 TRBV28 ASSLDRDSGNTIY
. TRBJ2-3 TRBV5-8 ASSLEVVQGTDTQY
. TRBJ2-3 TRBV29-1 SVEKPNSGRTDTQY
. TRBJ2-3 TRBV29-1 STTGTSVLDTQY
. TRBJ1-1 TRBV28 ASKVTATEAF
. TRBJ2-3 TRBV4-2 ASSVILARGTDTQY
. TRBJ2-2 TRBV5-1 ASSLTTGELF
. TRBJ2-3 TRBV10-3 AISESGGLAKATDTQY
. TRBJ1-3 TRBV28 ASSLETGRAGNTIY
. TRBJ1-5 TRBV28 ASSRGGAQDNQPQH
. TRBJ2-7 TRBV18 ASSPRRQDAYEQY
few TRBJ1-1 TRBV28 ASSGSTNTEAF
once TRBJ1-4 TRBV5-1 ASSSYRDTNEKLF
. TRBJ2-3 TRBV28 ASSFSGLGRRTQY
. TRBJ1-1 TRBV19 ASKGFARDGEAF
once TRBJ2-5 TRBV5-5 ASSLPGTQY
. TRBJ2-7 TRBV5-1 ASSLEGNYEQY
. TRBJ2-5 TRBV7-9 ASSLAGTELQETQY
. TRBJ2-1 TRBV11-1 ASSLGLAGLNEQF
. TRBJ1-5 TRBV7-8 ASSSEGQGHQPQH
. TRBJ1-3 TRBV10-3 AIRGTGQGAQGNTIY
. TRBJ2-1 TRBV18 ASSPRPGAPNEQF
once TRBJ2-7 TRBV10-1 ASSEEVGGSSYEQY
. TRBJ2-7 TRBV11-3 ASSHRAGGDEQY
. TRBJ2-7 TRBV11-3 ASSRQGKSYEQY
. TRBJ2-7 TRBV12-1 ASTYEQY
. TRBJ1-1 TRBV6-6 ASSMTGGDTEAF
. TRBJ1-1 TRBV2 ASSVAREAF
. TRBJ1-2 TRBV7-3 ASSPLRGAYGYT
few TRBJ1-6 TRBV6-5 ASTLSPGDSPLH
once TRBJ2-6 TRBV19 ASSSYGAPGANVLT
. TRBJ2-5 TRBV11-3 ASSPPTRPGETQY
once TRBJ2-3 TRBV10-3 AISGTSGAGDTQY